Sequencing of this T cell receptor (beta chain) was carried out in a study of technical replicates of blood from several donors. Produced via immunoSEQ multiplex PCR; TCRdb's table is partial and in-frame only. The sample consists of more than 80,000 clones, about 94% of them appearing once. The CDR3 length is 17 residues. Germline V gives CDR1 SEHNR, CDR2 FQNEAQ (reference sequence). V lost 1 base and J lost 3, with 16 bases in between. Sequenced input: T cells isolated from PBMCs. The rearrangement uses TRBV7-9 and TRBJ2-1, with a weak D call TRBD2 (5 bases). This receptor was obtained from a human donor in good health. CDR3 nucleotides: TGTGCCAGCAGCTTAGTGAGAGGTCTAGCTCTCTACAATGAGCAGTTCTTC. Its translation: CASSLVRGLALYNEQFF.